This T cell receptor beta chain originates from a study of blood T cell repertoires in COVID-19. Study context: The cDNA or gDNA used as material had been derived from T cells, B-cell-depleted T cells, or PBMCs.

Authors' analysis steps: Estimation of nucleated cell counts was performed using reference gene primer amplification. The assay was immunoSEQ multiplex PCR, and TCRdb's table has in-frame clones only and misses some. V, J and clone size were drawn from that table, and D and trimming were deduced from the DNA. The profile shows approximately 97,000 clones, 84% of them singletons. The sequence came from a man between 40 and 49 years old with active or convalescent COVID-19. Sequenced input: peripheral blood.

The CDR3 here is CASSQDLGRRTGVLTTNEKLFF. The CDR3 DNA reads as TGCGCCAGCAGCCAAGATTTGGGCCGAAGGACAGGGGTTTTAACAACTAATGAAAAACTGTTTTTT. The V and J genes are TRBV4-3 and TRBJ1-4; the match to TRBD1 covers 9 bases. With 0 bases clipped from V and 0 bases from J, the junction kept 17 bases outside the gene matches. The CDR3 loop spans 22 amino acids. The germline CDR1 and CDR2 sequences are LGHNA and YSLEER.